This TCR beta chain is drawn from a study of blood T cell repertoires in COVID-19. In the authors' workflow: Reference gene primer amplification gave estimated nucleated cell counts. Here immunoSEQ multiplex PCR was the method, and the copy in TCRdb shows in-frame clones only, minus some. V, J and clone size derive from that table, while D and trimming were established from the DNA sequence. The sample records a few hundred thousand clones, about 87% being singletons. The CDR3 covers 16 residues. Trimming cost V 5 bases and J 0 bases; bases outside gene matches: 7. CDR1 is SGHAT, CDR2 FQDESV, per germline (reference sequence).

The chain uses TRBV11-1 and TRBJ2-3; 8 nucleotides match TRBD1. The sample taken for sequencing was peripheral blood. The sequence was collected from a man aged 18 to 29 with COVID-19, enrolled during active disease. This chain's CDR3 is CASSTGQGPSTDTQYF. CDR3 in DNA: TGTGCCAGCAGCACCGGACAGGGCCCTAGCACAGATACGCAGTATTTT.